Below, 8 T cell receptor beta chains from the same sample are listed, as sequenced in a study of blood T cell repertoires in COVID-19. This table comes from immunoSEQ multiplex PCR, and its TCRdb copy is limited to in-frame clones, with some not included. This sample has a few hundred thousand clones, with around 84% found just once. The material sequenced was PBMCs or T cells enriched from blood (not recorded which). The receptors were sampled from a man aged 35-49 years who had been exposed to COVID-19.

The DNA for the CDR3 is TGTGCCAGCAGCAAAGACGTGACAGGGGTCCACACAGATACGCAGTATTTT. Encoded protein: CASSKDVTGVHTDTQYF. The rearrangement links TRBV21-1 to TRBJ2-3; whether TRBD1, the table's D call, matches the DNA was not checked. TRBV21-1 is a known pseudogene. This CDR3 has 17 residues.

The chain carries TRBV5-5 and TRBJ1-2, with D tentatively TRBD1 (6 bases). CDR1 and CDR2 from the germline V gene are SGHKS and YYEKEE (reference sequence). V lost 4 bases, J lost 5 bases, and 15 bases lay in between. This CDR3 comprises 14 residues. The CDR3 nucleotides are TGTGCCAGCAGCAGTTTACGAACAGGGTATGGCTACACCTTC. Translated: CASSSLRTGYGYTF. The variable domain in full, completed from reference TRBV5-5 and TRBJ1-2, reads DAGVTQSPTHLIKTRGQQVTLRCSPISGHKSVSWYQQVLGQGPQFIFQYYEKEERGRGNFPDRFSARQFPNYSSELNVNALLLGDSALYLCASSSLRTGYGYTFGSGTRLTVV.

The genes are TRBV6-5 and TRBJ1-5; perhaps TRBD1 as D (6 bases). The CDR3 loop spans 13 amino acids. In germline, CDR1 is MNHEY, CDR2 SVGAGI. Trimming took off 7 bases at V and 10 bases at J, with 17 bases between the two ends. The CDR3 loop reads CASMGAWPQPQHF. CDR3 DNA: TGTGCCAGCATGGGGGCATGGCCCCAACCCCAGCATTTT.

This CDR3 reads CASSVAGGAKEGNTEAFF. The CDR3 DNA sequence: TGTGCCAGCAGCGTAGCTGGGGGAGCCAAGGAGGGGAACACTGAAGCTTTCTTT. The genes are TRBV9 and TRBJ1-1; D possibly corresponds to TRBD1 (5 bases). The CDR3 consists of 18 residues. CDR1 is SGDLS and CDR2 is YYNGEE in the germline V gene. V lost 0 bases, J lost 1 base, and 19 bases lay in between.

The rearrangement joins TRBV18 to TRBJ2-1; 10 bases line up with TRBD2. Trimming cost V 3 bases and J 1 base; bases outside gene matches: 6. This CDR3 spans 17 amino acids. Germline V gene lookup returns CDR1 KGHSH and CDR2 LQKENI. The CDR3 spells CASSPLAGAGSYNEQFF. The CDR3 region has the DNA TGTGCCAGCTCACCGCTAGCGGGAGCGGGTTCCTACAATGAGCAGTTCTTC.

The rearrangement uses TRBV18 and TRBJ2-7, with D possibly being TRBD1 (6 bases). Trimming pared 3 bases from V and 7 bases from J, leaving 13 bases between. This CDR3 has 13 amino acids. Germline CDR1 and CDR2: KGHSH and LQKENI. For the CDR3, the DNA is TGTGCCAGCTCACCCCCAAACAGGGATGAGCAGTACTTC. Translating it yields CASSPPNRDEQYF.

The V call is TRBV29-1, the J call TRBJ2-3; 7 nucleotides align to TRBD2. Germline V CDR1 and CDR2: SQVTM, ANQGSEA. V was pared by 5 bases and J by 2 bases, with 4 bases of the junction left unmatched. CDR3 size: 13 residues. The CDR3 bases are TGCAGCGTTTTGGGACTACTCACAGATACGCAGTATTTT. Translating gives CSVLGLLTDTQYF.

The V call is TRBV5-1, the J call TRBJ2-2; 7 positions agree with TRBD2. V lost 5 bases and J lost 7; bases outside the gene matches: 5. This CDR3 region has 13 residues. Looked up from germline, CDR1 is SGHRS and CDR2 is YFSETQ. CDR3 amino acids: CASRGLVGGELFF. CDR3 nucleotides: TGCGCCAGCAGAGGACTAGTTGGCGGGGAGCTGTTTTTT.